The 4 T cell receptor beta chains below all came from one sample that was sequenced in a study of T cells in Graves' hyperthyroidism and ophthalmopathy. The TCR beta CDR3 regions underwent amplification using RNA transcripts as the source. An initial round of RT-PCR targeting the TCR CDR3 relied on the HTBI primer set. TCRdb called the multiplex PCR reads again in MiXCR, with one record for every CDR3 protein. The sample contains 300,000 to 450,000 distinct CDR3 sequences, about 17% of which appear only once. The specimen was blood. Receptors were obtained from a woman aged 25 to 39 with Graves' hyperthyroidism that later progressed to Graves' ophthalmopathy.

The table lists this clonotype with many counts. This sequence joins TRBV6-1 and TRBJ2-5; 9 bases map to TRBD1. This CDR3 spans 15 amino acids. Germline CDR1 and CDR2: MNHNS and SASEGT. V was pared by 4 bases and J by 4 bases, with 7 bases of the junction left unmatched. CDR3 nucleotide sequence: TGTGCCAGCAGTGGTCGGACAGGGGTACGAGAGACCCAGTACTTC. It is translated as CASSGRTGVRETQYF.

This chain uses TRBV28 with TRBJ2-7; 8 bases map to TRBD1. From germline, CDR1 is MDHEN and CDR2 SYDVKM. The J segment lost 3 bases and the V segment lost 8 bases, leaving 12 bases of the junction unmatched. The CDR3 is 15 amino acids. In nucleotides, the CDR3 is TGTGCCAGCTTTTCCAGGGACAGGCTTATCTACGAGCAGTACTTC. It yields the protein CASFSRDRLIYEQYF. Based on the CDR3 plus reference TRBV28 and TRBJ2-7, the full variable domain is DVKVTQSSRYLVKRTGEKVFLECVQDMDHENMFWYRQDPGLGLRLIYFSYDVKMKEKGDIPEGYSVSREKKERFSLILESASTNQTSMYLCASFSRDRLIYEQYFGPGTRLTVT.

This clonotype was recorded at least ten times. The chain is built from TRBV7-8 and TRBJ2-7; 8 bases are shared with TRBD2. Trimming at V came to 5 bases and at J to 5 bases, leaving 14 bases not matched to a gene. This CDR3 has 16 amino acids. Germline lookup yields CDR1 SGHVS and CDR2 FQNEAQ. CDR3 nucleotide sequence: TGTGCCAGCAGCCTATCCCTAAGCGGGAGTCGCGACGAGCAGTACTTC. Its protein is CASSLSLSGSRDEQYF. Filled out from reference TRBV7-8 and TRBJ2-7, the complete variable domain reads GAGVSQSPRYKVAKRGQDVALRCDPISGHVSLFWYQQALGQGPEFLTYFQNEAQLDKSGLPSDRFFAERPEGSVSTLKIQRTQQEDSAVYLCASSLSLSGSRDEQYFGPGTRLTVT.

This clonotype occurred many times. CDR3 residues: CASSLVVGGGLTDTQYF. The DNA of the CDR3 is TGTGCCAGCAGTTTGGTAGTAGGGGGGGGCCTAACAGATACGCAGTATTTT. The rearrangement uses TRBV27 and TRBJ2-3; TRBD2 is a possible D gene (7 bases). The germline V and J ends were trimmed by 3 bases and 3 bases, with 19 bases remaining between them. The CDR3 is 17 amino acids. CDR1 is MNHEY, CDR2 SMNVEV, per germline (reference sequence).